This TCR beta chain was recovered during a study of shared clonotypes between healthy human individuals. Turning to the study itself: Three CD4 naive, three CD4 memory, two CD8 naive and one CD8 memory plate were used per donor.

Study results and limitations: The four-donor shared clonotypes exceeded non-shared clonotypes in generation probability, with non-shared ones scoring lower. Large sequencing depth failed to make sorted-subset sequencing complete, rarefaction showed.

The V gene lost 0 bases and the J gene lost 0 bases, with 7 bases spanning the gap. The CDR3 consists of 16 residues. CDR1 and CDR2 from the germline V gene are SGHRS and YFSETQ. Libraries were prepared by immunoSEQ multiplex PCR; TCRdb keeps only in-frame clonotypes and omits some of them. Of about 1 million clones detected, around 76% appear once; the ten largest clones hold roughly 1.4%. Comments on this clone: Its antigen is unknown. Other DNA sequences from this sample encode an identical CDR3 as well.

This TCR was recovered from a man aged 18-30 years in good health. Sequenced sample: memory CD4+ T cells sorted from blood. Subset reported: CD45RA-negative fraction. V is TRBV5-1 and J is TRBJ1-6; no clear D. CDR3 DNA sequence: TGCGCCAGCAGCTTGGGGGGTTCCTCCTATAATTCACCCCTCCACTTT. This encodes CASSLGGSSYNSPLHF.